The 25 T cell receptor beta chains reported below all come from one sample, sequenced in a study of T-cell memory formation after mild COVID-19. TCRdb redid the calling of the 5' RACE reads with MiXCR, one entry per CDR3 protein. The sample lists 120,000 to 150,000 distinct CDR3 sequences, 14% to 15% seen once, with under 30% in the top ten. The sample was PBMCs or a T cell subset sorted from them (not recorded which). These receptors all stem from an adult woman who had mild COVID-19 (a few samples of this study predate the infection). Cell type and time point are not known.

The J gene is TRBJ2-7, the V gene TRBV2, with a tentative D call TRBD2 (6 bases). The V gene's germline CDR1 is SNHLY and CDR2 FYNNEI. This CDR3 contains 15 residues. V shed 4 bases and J shed 1 base, with 14 bases lying between them. The CDR3 sequence is CASSVRGEDSYEQYF. The CDR3 region has the DNA TGTGCCAGCAGTGTACGAGGGGAGGATTCCTACGAGCAGTACTTC.

The chain recombines TRBV5-1 with TRBJ2-1; D may correspond to TRBD1 or TRBD2 (5 bases each). CDR1 and CDR2 (germline): SGHRS, YFSETQ. Deletions cut 3 bases from V and 8 bases from J, with 18 bases between. The CDR3 has 15 amino acids. The CDR3: CASSSSGAGAYEQFF. Written as DNA, the CDR3 is TGCGCCAGCAGCTCCTCCGGGGCCGGTGCGTATGAGCAGTTCTTC. Filled out from reference TRBV5-1 and TRBJ2-1, the complete variable domain reads KAGVTQTPRYLIKTRGQQVTLSCSPISGHRSVSWYQQTPGQGLQFLFEYFSETQRNKGNFPGRFSGRQFSNSRSEMNVSTLELGDSALYLCASSSSGAGAYEQFFGPGTRLTVL.

The chain recombines TRBV29-1 with TRBJ2-7, with 7 bases that match TRBD1. Germline CDR1 is SQVTM and CDR2 is ANQGSEA. V lost 3 bases and J lost 6; bases outside the gene matches: 17. The CDR3 extends over 16 amino acids. CDR3 sequence reads: CSVESSPGTEFGEQYF. The CDR3 DNA is TGCAGCGTTGAGTCCAGCCCCGGGACAGAGTTCGGCGAGCAGTACTTC.

The CDR3 sequence is CASSLFGVVGGYYGYTF. The CDR3 bases are TGTGCCAGCAGTTTATTCGGTGTGGTCGGGGGCTACTATGGCTACACCTTC. The chain couples TRBV12-3 or TRBV12-4 to TRBJ1-2, with a tentative D call TRBD1 (6 bases). The CDR3 is made up of 17 amino acids. Trimming took off 2 bases at V and 3 bases at J, with 19 bases between the two ends.

The chain uses TRBV7-9 and TRBJ2-7; 8 bases are shared with TRBD1. With V trimmed by 5 bases and J by 1 base, 4 bases remained unmatched. The CDR3 contains 14 residues. Germline CDR1 and CDR2: SEHNR and FQNEAQ (reference sequence). CDR3 in DNA: TGTGCCAGCAGCACGGGACAGGCATCCTACGAGCAGTACTTC. It codes for CASSTGQASYEQYF.

This sequence joins TRBV6-2 or TRBV6-3 and TRBJ1-5, with 7 positions matching TRBD1. The J segment lost 7 bases and the V segment lost 6 bases, leaving 15 bases of the junction unmatched. Germline V gene lookup returns CDR1 MNHEY and CDR2 SVGEGT. The CDR3 totals 16 residues. The CDR3 loop is CASSLNLQGVGQPQHF. CDR3 nucleotide sequence: TGTGCCAGCAGCCTGAACCTCCAGGGGGTAGGGCAGCCCCAGCATTTT.

The rearrangement uses TRBV3-1 and TRBJ2-7; 8 positions match TRBD2. This CDR3 contains 16 residues. The J segment lost 2 bases and the V segment lost 6 bases, leaving 12 bases of the junction unmatched. Germline V gene data show CDR1 as LGHDT and CDR2 as YNNKEL (reference sequence). The CDR3 loop reads CASSPEWREDAYEQYF. CDR3 coding DNA: TGTGCCAGCAGTCCAGAGTGGCGGGAGGATGCCTACGAGCAGTACTTC.

The CDR3 loop is CASSQNLGDAEAIGEQYF. The CDR3 DNA sequence: TGTGCCAGCAGCCAAAACCTGGGTGACGCCGAAGCAATTGGAGAGCAGTACTTC. The chain is built from TRBV3-1 and TRBJ2-7; D is unresolved. This CDR3 spans 18 amino acids. The germline V and J ends were trimmed by 2 bases and 7 bases, with 27 bases remaining between them. The V gene's germline CDR1 is LGHDT and CDR2 YNNKEL (reference sequence).

The J gene is TRBJ2-3, the V gene TRBV7-9, with D possibly TRBD2 on 6 matching bases. This CDR3 is 17 amino acids long. Trimming removed 2 bases at V and 4 bases at J, with 19 bases between. Looked up from germline, CDR1 is SEHNR and CDR2 is FQNEAQ (reference sequence). CDR3 amino acids: CASSLPFAGLRADTQYF. The CDR3 coding sequence is TGTGCCAGCAGCTTACCCTTCGCGGGACTCAGGGCAGATACGCAGTATTTT.

There are a few counts of this clonotype. This chain joins TRBV7-2 and TRBJ2-1; maybe TRBD2 (6 bases). Per the germline V gene, CDR1 is SGHTA and CDR2 is FQGNSA. CDR3 length: 17 residues. Between the trimmed V and J ends, which lost 0 bases and 8 bases, there was a span of 20 bases. CDR3 in amino acids: CASSLAEFVVGGDEQFF. The CDR3 DNA reads as TGTGCCAGCAGCTTAGCCGAGTTTGTTGTGGGCGGGGATGAGCAGTTCTTC.

This clonotype was observed a handful of times. The gene calls are TRBV13 and TRBJ1-1, with D tentatively TRBD1 (5 bases). The V and J ends lost 5 bases and 4 bases respectively, with 11 bases between them. The germline V gene has CDR1 PRHDT and CDR2 FYEKMQ (reference sequence). The CDR3 length is 13 residues. The CDR3 is CASSPGPLTEAFF. CDR3 nucleotides: TGTGCCAGCAGCCCGGGACCTCTCACTGAAGCTTTCTTT.

This clonotype was observed a handful of times. This chain connects TRBV9 to TRBJ2-7, with 9 bases that match TRBD2. The germline gives CDR1 SGDLS, CDR2 YYNGEE. J lost 3 bases, V lost 0 bases, and 4 bases had no gene match. The CDR3 length is 15 residues. DNA of the CDR3: TGTGCCAGCAGCGTAGCTTCTAGCGGGGTCTACGAGCAGTACTTC. Encoded protein: CASSVASSGVYEQYF. The full variable domain, its missing parts supplied by reference TRBV9 and TRBJ2-7, is DSGVTQTPKHLITATGQRVTLRCSPRSGDLSVYWYQQSLDQGLQFLIQYYNGEERAKGNILERFSAQQFPDLHSELNLSSLELGDSALYFCASSVASSGVYEQYFGPGTRLTVT.

This clonotype was recorded a few times. The chain links TRBV3-1 to TRBJ2-7; D possibly corresponds to TRBD2 (5 bases). CDR3 length: 16 amino acids. The germline V gene has CDR1 LGHDT and CDR2 YNNKEL (reference sequence). V lost 1 base to trimming and J lost 3 bases, with 16 bases between them. The CDR3 DNA reads TGTGCCAGCAGCCAAGGTTGGCCACTAGAACACTACGAGCAGTACTTC. This sequence encodes CASSQGWPLEHYEQYF.

V is TRBV4-1 and J is TRBJ1-1, with D uncertain. With 0 bases removed from V and 2 bases from J, the gap between germline ends came to 7 bases. This CDR3 spans 14 amino acids. Per germline, CDR1 MGHRA and CDR2 YSYEKL. CDR3: CASSQEASNTEAFF. The CDR3 DNA follows: TGCGCCAGCAGCCAAGAAGCTTCCAACACTGAAGCTTTCTTT.

This clonotype came up a few times. V is TRBV29-1 and J is TRBJ2-1, with 10 bases that match TRBD2. The CDR3 loop spans 17 amino acids. J was trimmed by 0 bases and V by 1 base; bases with no gene match: 6. Per the germline V gene, CDR1 is SQVTM and CDR2 is ANQGSEA. CDR3 DNA sequence: TGCAGCGTTGAAGCTGGGCTAGCGGGAGTCTCCTACAATGAGCAGTTCTTC. Its translation is CSVEAGLAGVSYNEQFF.

There are a few counts of this clonotype. The chain recombines TRBV27 with TRBJ2-1; D unresolved. The germline CDR1 and CDR2 sequences are MNHEY and SMNVEV (reference sequence). The CDR3 runs 13 residues. Trimming took 3 bases from V and 4 from J, leaving 7 bases between them. The CDR3 DNA sequence: TGTGCCAGCAGTTTTGGCCGGTACAATGAGCAGTTCTTC. Amino acid sequence: CASSFGRYNEQFF.

This clonotype was counted ten times or more. The V and J genes are TRBV29-1 and TRBJ2-7; possible D gene TRBD1, 6 bases. Germline V gene data show CDR1 as SQVTM and CDR2 as ANQGSEA. The CDR3 covers 14 residues. Trimming pared 0 bases from V and 7 bases from J, leaving 16 bases between. In nucleotides, the CDR3 is TGCAGCGTTGAAGATATTGGGACACCTTTTGAGCAGTACTTC. It yields the protein CSVEDIGTPFEQYF.

The J gene is TRBJ2-7, the V gene TRBV30, with D perhaps matching TRBD2 (6 bases). Germline V gene sequence: CDR1 GTSNPN, CDR2 SVGIG (reference sequence). CDR3 size: 14 residues. V dropped 3 bases and J dropped 1 base, with 13 bases sitting between them. The CDR3 is CAWSWGTESYEQYF. The CDR3, as DNA: TGTGCCTGGAGCTGGGGGACTGAATCCTACGAGCAGTACTTC.

This clonotype appeared many times. This rearrangement joins TRBV29-1 to TRBJ2-5; D remains ambiguous. The CDR3 totals 13 residues. Germline values: CDR1 SQVTM, CDR2 ANQGSEA. Trimming stripped 1 base from V and 2 bases from J, with 8 bases between. In DNA form, the CDR3 reads TGCAGCGTTGAAGGGGGTCGACAAGAGACCCAGTACTTC. Protein: CSVEGGRQETQYF.

This clonotype was seen a few times. The rearrangement joins TRBV5-1 to TRBJ1-2, with 7 bases aligning to TRBD1. The J segment lost 0 bases and the V segment lost 3 bases, leaving 17 bases of the junction unmatched. Germline V gene sequence: CDR1 SGHRS, CDR2 YFSETQ. The CDR3 spans 19 residues. CDR3: CASSSQTGPTFRPNYGYTF. The CDR3 region has the DNA TGCGCCAGCAGCTCTCAGACAGGGCCTACCTTTCGACCTAACTATGGCTACACCTTC.

The rearrangement uses TRBV19 and TRBJ1-1; the match to TRBD1 covers 10 bases. Germline CDR1 reads LNHDA; CDR2 reads SQIVND (reference sequence). The CDR3 covers 18 residues. The V segment lost 1 base and the J segment 0 bases; nucleotides outside the gene matches: 8. CDR3: CASSIGDRGAGMNTEAFF. The CDR3 region has the DNA TGTGCCAGTAGTATAGGGGACAGGGGCGCTGGGATGAACACTGAAGCTTTCTTT.

This chain connects TRBV20-1 to TRBJ2-1; 8 nucleotides match TRBD1. CDR3 length equals 14 residues. Germline V gene data show CDR1 as DFQATT and CDR2 as SNEGSKA (reference sequence). J was trimmed by 4 bases and V by 5 bases; bases with no gene match: 7. The CDR3 is CSASDRGFYNEQFF. CDR3 DNA: TGCAGTGCTTCCGACAGGGGCTTTTACAATGAGCAGTTCTTC.

There are a few counts of this clonotype. The V gene is TRBV12-3 or TRBV12-4, the J gene TRBJ2-5; D is ambiguous. V lost 3 bases to trimming and J lost 3 bases, with 14 bases between them. CDR3 length: 15 residues. This chain's CDR3 is CASSFPTAREETQYF. CDR3 DNA: TGTGCCAGCAGTTTCCCGACGGCCCGAGAAGAGACCCAGTACTTC.

This chain connects TRBV11-3 to TRBJ2-1, with D perhaps being TRBD1 or TRBD2 (5 bases each). Germline CDR1 SGHNT, CDR2 YENEEA. V lost 5 bases, J lost 9 bases, and 17 bases lay in between. The CDR3 is 14 residues long. Written as DNA, the CDR3 is TGTGCCAGCAGCCCCTACGGGACCTTCACTGAGCAGTTCTTC. Its translation: CASSPYGTFTEQFF.

This clonotype was detected only a few times. The chain is built from TRBV7-9 and TRBJ2-5; 11 bases fit TRBD2. CDR1 is SEHNR, CDR2 FQNEAQ, per germline (reference sequence). CDR3 length: 17 amino acids. After removal of 1 base from V and 0 bases from J, the junction contained 4 bases not matched to a gene. CDR3 residues: CASSLDPGLADQETQYF. CDR3 DNA sequence: TGTGCCAGCAGCTTAGACCCGGGACTAGCGGACCAAGAGACCCAGTACTTC.